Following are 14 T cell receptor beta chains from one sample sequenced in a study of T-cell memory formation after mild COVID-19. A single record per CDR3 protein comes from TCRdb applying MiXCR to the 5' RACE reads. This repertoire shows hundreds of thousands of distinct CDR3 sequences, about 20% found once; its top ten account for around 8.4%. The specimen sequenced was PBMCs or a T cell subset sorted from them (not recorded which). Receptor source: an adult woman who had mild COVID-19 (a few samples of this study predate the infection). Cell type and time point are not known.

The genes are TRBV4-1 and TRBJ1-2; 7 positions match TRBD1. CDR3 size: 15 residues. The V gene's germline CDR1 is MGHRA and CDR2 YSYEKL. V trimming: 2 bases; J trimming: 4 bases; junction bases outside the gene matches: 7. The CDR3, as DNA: TGCGCCAGCAGCCAATCCGCGACAGGGTCCTATGGCTACACCTTC. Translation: CASSQSATGSYGYTF.

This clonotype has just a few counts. CDR3 DNA sequence: TGCAGTGCTGAACCCAGGTCGGTCACTGAAGCTTTCTTT. Its translation is CSAEPRSVTEAFF. The chain employs TRBV20-1 and TRBJ1-1; D unclear. Germline assignment: CDR1 DFQATT and CDR2 SNEGSKA (reference sequence). CDR3 length equals 13 residues. V was clipped by 5 bases and J by 4 bases, with 14 bases between them.

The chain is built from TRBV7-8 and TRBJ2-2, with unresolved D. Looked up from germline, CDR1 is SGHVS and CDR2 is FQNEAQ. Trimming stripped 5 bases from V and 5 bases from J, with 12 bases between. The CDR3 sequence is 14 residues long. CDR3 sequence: CASSLGTPTGELFF. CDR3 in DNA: TGTGCCAGCAGCCTCGGTACCCCGACCGGGGAGCTGTTTTTT.

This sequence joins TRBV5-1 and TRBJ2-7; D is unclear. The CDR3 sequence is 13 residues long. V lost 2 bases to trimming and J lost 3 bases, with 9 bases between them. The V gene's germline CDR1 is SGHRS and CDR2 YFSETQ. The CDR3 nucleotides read TGCGCCAGCAGCTTCGACACTATCTACGAGCAGTACTTC. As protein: CASSFDTIYEQYF.

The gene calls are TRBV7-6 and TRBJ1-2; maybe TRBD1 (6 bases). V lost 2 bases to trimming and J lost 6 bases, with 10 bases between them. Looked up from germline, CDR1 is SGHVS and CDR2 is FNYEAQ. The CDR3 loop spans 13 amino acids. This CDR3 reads CASSLQGFHGYTF. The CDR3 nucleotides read TGTGCCAGCAGCTTACAGGGGTTTCATGGCTACACCTTC.

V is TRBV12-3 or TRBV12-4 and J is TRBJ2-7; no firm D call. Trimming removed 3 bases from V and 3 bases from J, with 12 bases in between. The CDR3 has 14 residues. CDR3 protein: CASSFWAGSYEQYF. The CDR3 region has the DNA TGTGCCAGCAGTTTCTGGGCCGGAAGCTACGAGCAGTACTTC.

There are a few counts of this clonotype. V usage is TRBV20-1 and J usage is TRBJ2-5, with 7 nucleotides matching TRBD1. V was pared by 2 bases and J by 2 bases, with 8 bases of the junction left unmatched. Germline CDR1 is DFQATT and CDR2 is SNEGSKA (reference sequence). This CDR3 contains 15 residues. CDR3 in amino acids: CSARPRQGVQETQYF. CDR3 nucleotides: TGCAGTGCTAGACCCCGACAGGGTGTACAAGAGACCCAGTACTTC.

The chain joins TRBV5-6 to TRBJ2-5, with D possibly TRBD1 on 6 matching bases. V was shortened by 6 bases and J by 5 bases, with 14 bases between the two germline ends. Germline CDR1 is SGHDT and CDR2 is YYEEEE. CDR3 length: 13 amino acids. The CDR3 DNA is TGTGCCAGCACCAACAGGGTCGGGGAGACCCAGTACTTC. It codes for CASTNRVGETQYF.

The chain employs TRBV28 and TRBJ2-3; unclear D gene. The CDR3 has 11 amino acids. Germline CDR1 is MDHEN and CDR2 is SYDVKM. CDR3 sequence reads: CVCGGTDTQYF. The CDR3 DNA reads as TGTGTCTGTGGGGGCACAGATACGCAGTATTTT.

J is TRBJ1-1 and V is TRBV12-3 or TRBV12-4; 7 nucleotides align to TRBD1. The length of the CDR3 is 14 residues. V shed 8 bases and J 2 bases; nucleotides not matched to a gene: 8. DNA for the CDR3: TGTGCCAGCTCGACGACAGGGCTTAACACTGAAGCTTTCTTT. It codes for CASSTTGLNTEAFF.

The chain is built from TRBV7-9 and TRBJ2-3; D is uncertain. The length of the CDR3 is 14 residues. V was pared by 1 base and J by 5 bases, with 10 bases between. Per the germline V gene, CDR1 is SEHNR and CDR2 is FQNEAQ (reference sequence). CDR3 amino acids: CASSLEGLRDTQYF. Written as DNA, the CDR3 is TGTGCCAGCAGCTTAGAAGGTTTGAGAGATACGCAGTATTTT. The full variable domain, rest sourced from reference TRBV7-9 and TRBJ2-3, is DTGVSQNPRHKITKRGQNVTFRCDPISEHNRLYWYRQTLGQGPEFLTYFQNEAQLEKSRLLSDRFSAERPKGSFSTLEIQRTEQGDSAMYLCASSLEGLRDTQYFGPGTRLTVL.

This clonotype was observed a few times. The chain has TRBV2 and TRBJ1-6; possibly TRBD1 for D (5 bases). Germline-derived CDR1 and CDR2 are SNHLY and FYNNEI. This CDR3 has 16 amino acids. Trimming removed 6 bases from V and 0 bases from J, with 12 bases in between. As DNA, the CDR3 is TGTGCCAGCAGACTTGGGGGTAGCTCCTATAATTCACCCCTCCACTTT. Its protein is CASRLGGSSYNSPLHF. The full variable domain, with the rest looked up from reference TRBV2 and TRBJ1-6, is EPEVTQTPSHQVTQMGQEVILRCVPISNHLYFYWYRQILGQKVEFLVSFYNNEISEKSEIFDDQFSVERPDGSNFTLKIRSTKLEDSAMYFCASRLGGSSYNSPLHFGNGTRLTVT.

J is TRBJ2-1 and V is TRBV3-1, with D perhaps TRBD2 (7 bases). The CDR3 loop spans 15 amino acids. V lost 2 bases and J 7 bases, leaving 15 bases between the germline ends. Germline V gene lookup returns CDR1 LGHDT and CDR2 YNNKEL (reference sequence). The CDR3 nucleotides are TGTGCCAGCAGCCAAAGTGCGGGGGCGCATAATGAGCAGTTCTTC. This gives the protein CASSQSAGAHNEQFF.

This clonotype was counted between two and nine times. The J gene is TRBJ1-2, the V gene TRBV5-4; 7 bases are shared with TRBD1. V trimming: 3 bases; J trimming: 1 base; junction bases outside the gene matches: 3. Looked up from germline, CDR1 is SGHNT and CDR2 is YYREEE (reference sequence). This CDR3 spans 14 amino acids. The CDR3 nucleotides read TGTGCCAGCAGCTCCGGGACAGTTAACTATGGCTACACCTTC. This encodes CASSSGTVNYGYTF.